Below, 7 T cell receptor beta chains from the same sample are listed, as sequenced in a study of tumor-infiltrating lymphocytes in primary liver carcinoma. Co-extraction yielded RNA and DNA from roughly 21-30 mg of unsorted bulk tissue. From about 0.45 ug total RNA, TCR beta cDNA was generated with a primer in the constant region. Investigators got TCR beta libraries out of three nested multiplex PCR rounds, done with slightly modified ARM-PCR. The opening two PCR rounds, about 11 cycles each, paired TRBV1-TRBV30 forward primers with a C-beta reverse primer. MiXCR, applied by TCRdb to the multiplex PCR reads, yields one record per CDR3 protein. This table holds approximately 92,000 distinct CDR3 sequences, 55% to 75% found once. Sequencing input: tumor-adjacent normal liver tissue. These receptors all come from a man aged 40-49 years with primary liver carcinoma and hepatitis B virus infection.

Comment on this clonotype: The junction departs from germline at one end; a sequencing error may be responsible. The CDR3 region has the DNA TGTGCCAGCAGCCTTGGCGACACCGGGGAACTGTTTTTT. This sequence encodes CASSLGDTGELFF. The chain recombines TRBV11-3 with TRBJ2-2, with a weak D call TRBD2 (5 bases). The CDR3 sequence is 13 residues long. Germline V CDR1 and CDR2: SGHNT, YENEEA.

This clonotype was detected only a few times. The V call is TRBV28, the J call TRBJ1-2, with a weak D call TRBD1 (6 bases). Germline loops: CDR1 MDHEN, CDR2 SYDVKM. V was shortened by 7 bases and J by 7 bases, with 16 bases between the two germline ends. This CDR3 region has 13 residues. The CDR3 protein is CASTLKGVFGYTF. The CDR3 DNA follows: TGTGCCAGCACCTTGAAGGGGGTTTTTGGCTACACCTTC.

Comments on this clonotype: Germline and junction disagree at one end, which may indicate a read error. In DNA, the CDR3 is TGTGCCAGTAGTATAGGAGTGGATTTCTACAATGAGCGGTTCTTC. Translated, it gives CASSIGVDFYNERFF. The chain employs TRBV19 and TRBJ2-1; D unclear. Per the germline V gene, CDR1 is LNHDA and CDR2 is SQIVND (reference sequence). The length of the CDR3 is 15 residues.

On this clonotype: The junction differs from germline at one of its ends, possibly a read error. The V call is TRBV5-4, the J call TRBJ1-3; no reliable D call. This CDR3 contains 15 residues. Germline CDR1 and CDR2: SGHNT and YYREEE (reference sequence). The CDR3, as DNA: TGTGCCAGCAGTTTCTCCGGCCCCGCTGGAAACATCATATATTTT. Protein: CASSFSGPAGNIIYF.

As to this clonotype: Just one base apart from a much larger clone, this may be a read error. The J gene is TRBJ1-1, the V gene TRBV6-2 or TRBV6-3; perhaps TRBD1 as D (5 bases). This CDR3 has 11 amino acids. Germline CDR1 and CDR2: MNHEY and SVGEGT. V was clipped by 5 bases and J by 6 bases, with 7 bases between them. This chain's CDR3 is CASSRGAEAFF. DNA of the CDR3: TGTGCCAGCAGTCGGGGCGCTGAAGCTTTCTTT.

Written as DNA, the CDR3 is TGCGCCAGCAGCGTTTCAGGGGCCGCAACTAATGAAAAACTGTTTTTT. The encoded protein is CASSVSGAATNEKLFF. The V and J genes are TRBV5-1 and TRBJ1-4; D may be TRBD1 (6 bases). Trimming removed 4 bases at V and 0 bases at J, with 13 bases between. Germline CDR1 is SGHRS and CDR2 is YFSETQ. There are 16 residues in the CDR3.

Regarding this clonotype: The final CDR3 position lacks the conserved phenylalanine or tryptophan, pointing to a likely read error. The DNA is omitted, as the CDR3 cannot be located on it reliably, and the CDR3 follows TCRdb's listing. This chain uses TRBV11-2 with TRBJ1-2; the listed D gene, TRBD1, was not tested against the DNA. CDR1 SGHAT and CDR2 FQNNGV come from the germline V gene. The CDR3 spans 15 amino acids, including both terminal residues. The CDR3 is CASSWDRGPPRGCTL.